Each of the 14 T cell receptor beta chains below was sequenced from the same sample in a study of response to subunit inactivated influenza vaccine (dated by TCRdb to 2017 to 2018). Libraries came from RT-PCR. Instrument used: Illumina HiSeq 2500. TCRdb reanalyzed the raw reads on its own, using fastp at Q25 for trimming and MiXCR for clone calling, and kept in-frame beta chains. Every distinct CDR3 protein forms one entry, paired with its most common genes and DNA. The sample includes under 950,000 distinct CDR3 sequences, with around 20% observed a single time. 10% of the sample rests with the top ten. This specimen was PBMCs from blood, taken more than 4 days after vaccination. These receptors were taken from a man aged 50 or older who received an inactivated influenza vaccine. Donor details come from another sample of the same person, matched by shared clones.

This clonotype was seen only a few times. The rearrangement joins TRBV29-1 to TRBJ1-1; possibly TRBD1 for D (6 bases). Germline assignment: CDR1 SQVTM and CDR2 ANQGSEA. The CDR3 is 13 amino acids. V lost 6 bases and J 0 bases, leaving 11 bases between the germline ends. The CDR3 DNA is TGCAGCGTATACAGGGTCTTGAACACTGAAGCTTTCTTT. It translates to CSVYRVLNTEAFF.

The gene calls are TRBV7-6 and TRBJ2-7; 8 bases align to TRBD1. Germline V gene data show CDR1 as SGHVS and CDR2 as FNYEAQ. The V gene end was trimmed by 1 base and the J gene end by 0 bases; junction bases not matched to a gene: 5. The length of the CDR3 is 16 residues. The CDR3: CASSLGQGRSSYEQYF. The CDR3 nucleotides read TGTGCCAGCAGCTTAGGACAGGGGCGAAGCTCCTACGAGCAGTACTTC.

J is TRBJ2-3 and V is TRBV5-1; the match to TRBD2 covers 7 bases. The V and J ends lost 4 bases and 5 bases, in that order; junction bases with no gene match: 4. Germline values: CDR1 SGHRS, CDR2 YFSETQ. The CDR3 has 13 amino acids. The CDR3 nucleotides are TGCGCCAGCAGCCGGGAGGAAGTAGATACGCAGTATTTT. Translating gives CASSREEVDTQYF.

Many counts were recorded for this clonotype. The chain uses TRBV12-3 or TRBV12-4 and TRBJ2-1; 12 nucleotides line up with TRBD2. Germline trimming cut 6 bases from V and 9 bases from J; bases unmatched to any gene: 6. The CDR3 spans 14 residues. The CDR3 coding sequence is TGTGCCAGCAGGCCTAGCGGGAGGGCCGGTGAGCAGTTCTTC. Protein product: CASRPSGRAGEQFF.

The chain employs TRBV20-1 and TRBJ2-3; 7 positions match TRBD2. Germline V gene sequence: CDR1 DFQATT, CDR2 SNEGSKA (reference sequence). Germline trimming cut 0 bases from V and 0 bases from J; bases unmatched to any gene: 3. This CDR3 has 15 amino acids. CDR3 in amino acids: CSARDHGGSTDTQYF. The DNA of the CDR3 is TGCAGTGCTAGAGATCACGGGGGGAGCACAGATACGCAGTATTTT.

For this clonotype: One base away lies a much larger clone, so this may be a sequencing read error. The V gene is TRBV12-3 or TRBV12-4, the J gene TRBJ2-2; D is perhaps TRBD1 (5 bases). The CDR3 spans 14 residues. Trimming shortened V by 2 bases and J by 6 bases, and 10 bases separated the two germline ends. CDR3 sequence reads: CASSLPRAAGELFF. The CDR3, as DNA: TGTGCCAGCAGTTTACCCAGGGCGGCCGGGGAGCTGTTTTTT.

This chain uses TRBV5-6 with TRBJ2-7, with TRBD2 identical over 7 bases. The V gene's germline CDR1 is SGHDT and CDR2 YYEEEE. This CDR3 region has 15 residues. V lost 0 bases, J lost 4 bases, and 7 bases stayed unmatched. The CDR3 DNA is TGTGCCAGCAGCTTGGTGCGGGAGAGAAAGTACGAGCAGTACTTC. Translation gives CASSLVRERKYEQYF.

The rearrangement joins TRBV28 to TRBJ2-1; no definite D call. The ends were cut back, 6 bases at V and 6 bases at J, with 6 bases in the middle. The CDR3 is made up of 11 amino acids. Germline loops: CDR1 MDHEN, CDR2 SYDVKM. CDR3 sequence reads: CASRLSNEQFF. The CDR3, as DNA: TGTGCCAGCAGGTTAAGCAATGAGCAGTTCTTC.

CDR3 loop: CSGGQGAGELFF. The CDR3 DNA reads as TGCAGCGGGGGACAGGGGGCCGGGGAGCTGTTTTTT. V and J are TRBV29-1 and TRBJ2-2, with TRBD1 identical over 11 bases. V lost 7 bases to trimming and J lost 6 bases; unmatched junction nucleotides: 1. Germline loops: CDR1 SQVTM, CDR2 ANQGSEA. The CDR3 sequence is 12 residues long.

The rearrangement uses TRBV6-5 and TRBJ1-4; TRBD1 agrees at 7 bases. Germline V gene data show CDR1 as MNHEY and CDR2 as SVGAGI. V gave up 4 bases and J gave up 4 bases; unmatched junction bases: 3. The CDR3 is made up of 14 amino acids. The CDR3 region has the DNA TGTGCCAGCAGTTCCCGGGACAGTAATGAAAAACTGTTTTTT. Amino acid sequence: CASSSRDSNEKLFF.

This chain joins TRBV7-8 and TRBJ2-3; D call uncertain. V shed 6 bases and J shed 0 bases, with 16 bases lying between them. The CDR3 covers 16 residues. In germline, CDR1 is SGHVS, CDR2 FQNEAQ. CDR3 sequence: CASRPIRQISTDTQYF. The CDR3 nucleotides are TGTGCCAGCAGACCCATCCGGCAAATTAGCACAGATACGCAGTATTTT.

The V gene is TRBV6-6, the J gene TRBJ1-2; D unresolved. Trimming pared 5 bases from V and 8 bases from J, leaving 15 bases between. The CDR3 sequence is 13 residues long. CDR1 MNHNY and CDR2 SVGAGI come from the germline V gene (reference sequence). This CDR3 reads CASSTDLLWGYTF. DNA for the CDR3: TGTGCCAGCAGTACCGACCTGCTATGGGGCTACACCTTC.

V gene TRBV7-9 combines with J gene TRBJ2-5, with TRBD2 identical over 12 bases. The germline CDR1 and CDR2 sequences are SEHNR and FQNEAQ (reference sequence). V trimming: 5 bases; J trimming: 1 base; junction bases outside the gene matches: 5. The CDR3 length is 16 residues. The CDR3 DNA sequence: TGTGCCAGCAGCGAACGACTAGCGGGAGTCCAAGAGACCCAGTACTTC. Protein: CASSERLAGVQETQYF.

This clonotype occurred a few times. V and J are TRBV29-1 and TRBJ2-2; either TRBD1 or TRBD2 may supply D (5 bases each). This CDR3 is 14 amino acids long. The germline V and J ends were trimmed by 4 bases and 3 bases, with 12 bases remaining between them. Per germline, CDR1 SQVTM and CDR2 ANQGSEA. CDR3 in DNA: TGCAGCGTTGGGGGGACGCAGCACACCGGGGAGCTGTTTTTT. Translated: CSVGGTQHTGELFF.